This T cell receptor beta chain was documented in a study of T cell responses to AZD1222 COVID-19 vaccine. Study-wide background: Timing groups of about 4 and about 12 weeks for second doses were pooled. Study-wide results and limits: Donors skewed white British and female; clonal diversity was possibly underestimated. Nearly half of unique spike-specific TCRs reportedly avoided B.1.351 and B.1.1.7 mutated regions.

Trimming at V came to 4 bases and at J to 7 bases, leaving 10 bases not matched to a gene. This CDR3 contains 16 residues. Germline CDR1 reads SGHNT; CDR2 reads YYREEE (reference sequence). On this clone itself: Its antigen is still unknown.

This table comes from immunoSEQ multiplex PCR, and its TCRdb copy is limited to in-frame clones, with some not included. The sample has 150,000 or so clones, about nine tenths seen once. Sequenced here: peripheral blood, sampled on day 0 of AZD1222 vaccination. The clonotype comes from an adult in good health. The chain carries TRBV5-4 and TRBJ2-5; 13 positions match TRBD2. The CDR3 is CASSHGLAGVVGTQYF. CDR3 sequence (DNA): TGTGCCAGCAGCCACGGACTAGCGGGAGTCGTGGGGACCCAGTACTTC.